The rows below give T cell receptor beta chains drawn from one sample of a study of T cell responses to AZD1222 COVID-19 vaccine. The table came from immunoSEQ multiplex PCR; TCRdb's copy has only in-frame clones and leaves some out. The table records fewer than 130,000 clones, approximately 94% of them present only once. Specimen: peripheral blood, collected 28 days after the second AZD1222 dose. These receptors all stem from an adult who received the AZD1222 COVID-19 vaccine. Each CDR3 is given with its conserved first and last residue. A D gene is named only where the DNA matches it firmly. A clone size is listed for some rows: how often the clone was seen (once, few, many), or a class if it is expanded.

TRBJ2-2,-,TRBV11-2,-,TGTGCCAGCAGCTTGAGCCCGGGGGAGCTGTTTTTT,CASSLSPGELFF
TRBJ1-1,-,TRBV4-1,-,TGCGCCAGCAGCCAAACGACCGAAGAAGCTTTCTTT,CASSQTTEEAFF
TRBJ1-5,-,TRBV19,-,TGTGCCAGTACTATGCAGGGGAATCAGCCCCAGCATTTT,CASTMQGNQPQHF
TRBJ2-3,-,TRBV6-5,-,TGTGCCAGCAGTTACTCCTTTCAGGGCTCGACAGATACGCAGTATTTT,CASSYSFQGSTDTQYF
TRBJ1-2,TRBD1,TRBV2,-,TGTGCCAGCGGGGAGGGACAGGGGAATGGCTACACCTTC,CASGEGQGNGYTF
TRBJ1-1,-,TRBV6-5,-,TGTGCCAGCAAATTAACAGAAGCTTTCTTT,CASKLTEAFF
TRBJ1-5,TRBD1,TRBV7-6,-,TGTGCCAGCAGCGACGGACAGGGGATATTAAATCAGCCCCAGCATTTT,CASSDGQGILNQPQHF
TRBJ2-1,TRBD2,TRBV19,once,TGTGCCAGTAGTCCTAGGGGGCTAGGGCTAGCGGGGGCTTCGAGGAATGAGCAGTTCTTC,CASSPRGLGLAGASRNEQFF
TRBJ1-2,-,TRBV18,-,TGTGCCAGCTCACCACCCCGAGATGGCTACACCTTC,CASSPPRDGYTF
TRBJ1-1,-,TRBV2,-,TGTGCCGAGGCGGGAGGCCCTGAAGCTTTCTTT,CAEAGGPEAFF
TRBJ1-1,-,TRBV21-1,-,TGTGCCAGCAGCAAAGATCCCCGGGCTGGCACTGAAGCTTTCTTT,CASSKDPRAGTEAFF
TRBJ1-5,TRBD1,TRBV3-1/TRBV3-2,-,TGTGCCAGCTCAAAACAGGGGGACCAGCCCCAGCATTTT,CASSKQGDQPQHF
TRBJ1-6,-,TRBV4-2,few,TGTGCCAGCAGCCCCGAGGACAGTTCCGTTTCACCCCTCCACTTT,CASSPEDSSVSPLHF
TRBJ1-2,-,TRBV2,-,TGTGCCAGCAGTGATTTCGCTGGGGAAGGCTACACCTTC,CASSDFAGEGYTF
TRBJ1-2,TRBD1,TRBV19,-,TGTGCCAGTAGAGGGACAGGGTGGGACTATGGCTACACCTTC,CASRGTGWDYGYTF
TRBJ2-4,-,TRBV6-5,-,TGTGCCAGCAGGCGAGGTGGAACGGGCAAAAACATTCAGTACTTC,CASRRGGTGKNIQYF
TRBJ1-3,TRBD1,TRBV5-1,-,TGCGCCAGCAGCCCTGGGGACAGTTACTCTGGAAACACCATATATTTT,CASSPGDSYSGNTIYF
TRBJ1-1,-,TRBV9,-,TGTGCCAGCAGCCCCCGGACAGCAGAAGCTTTCTTT,CASSPRTAEAFF
TRBJ2-3,-,TRBV30,-,TGTGCCTGGAGTGTGGGGGACGAGAATACGCAGTATTTT,CAWSVGDENTQYF
TRBJ2-2,TRBD1,TRBV28,once,TGTGCCAGCAGACAATGGATGGACAGGGGGACGGGCACCGGGGAGCTGTTTTTT,CASRQWMDRGTGTGELFF
TRBJ1-2,-,TRBV6-5,-,TGTGCCAGCAACCCGGGAACAGGGAATAACTATGGCTACACCTTC,CASNPGTGNNYGYTF
TRBJ1-4,TRBD1,TRBV2,-,TGTGCCAGCAGTGCCGACAGGGGTTGGGAAAAACTGTTTTTT,CASSADRGWEKLFF
TRBJ1-3,TRBD1,TRBV29-1,once,TGCAGCGTTGGGGGTTTAGCCGGACAGGGCTCCGGAAACACCATATATTTT,CSVGGLAGQGSGNTIYF
TRBJ1-1,-,TRBV19,-,TGTGCCAGTAGATTTATGAAGAACACTGAAGCTTTCTTT,CASRFMKNTEAFF
TRBJ2-7,TRBD1,TRBV28,-,TGTGCCAGCAGTTACAGGGGTTCCTACGAGCAGTACTTC,CASSYRGSYEQYF
TRBJ2-7,TRBD2,TRBV5-5,-,TGTGCCAGCAGCACGGCGCCTAGCGGGGGGACCTACGAGCAGTACTTC,CASSTAPSGGTYEQYF
TRBJ2-6,-,TRBV6-1,-,TGTGCCAGCAGTGAATCTTACGGGGGCTCTGGGGCCAACGTCCTGACTTTC,CASSESYGGSGANVLTF
TRBJ1-3,-,TRBV6-5,-,TGTGCCAGCAGACCCAGGGTTTTCTCTGGAAACACCATATATTTT,CASRPRVFSGNTIYF
TRBJ1-1,-,TRBV27,-,TGTGCCAGCAGTTCGAGGGTTGGCACTGAAGCTTTCTTT,CASSSRVGTEAFF
TRBJ2-2,TRBD1,TRBV6-5,-,TGTGCCAGCAGCCAGACAGGGTCCACCGGGGAGCTGTTTTTT,CASSQTGSTGELFF
TRBJ1-1,-,TRBV18,-,TGTGCCAGCTCAACAGCGAACACTGAAGCTTTCTTT,CASSTANTEAFF
TRBJ2-5,-,TRBV7-9,-,TGTGCCAGCAGCTTAGGGGGGGCTGGGGAGACCCAGTACTTC,CASSLGGAGETQYF
TRBJ2-2,TRBD1,TRBV4-1,-,TGCGCCAGCAGCTATGGACAGGGAAAGACCGGGGAGCTGTTTTTT,CASSYGQGKTGELFF
TRBJ2-3,-,TRBV1,-,TGCACCAGCAGCCGCCATCTCAGCACAGATACGCAGTATTTT,CTSSRHLSTDTQYF
TRBJ1-4,-,TRBV5-1,-,TGCGCCAGCAGGGGGCCTAATGAAAAACTGTTTTTT,CASRGPNEKLFF
TRBJ2-1,TRBD1,TRBV18,-,TGTGCCAGCTCGGCTACCACAGGGGCCGCATACAATGAGCAGTTCTTC,CASSATTGAAYNEQFF
TRBJ2-1,TRBD1,TRBV5-1,-,TGCGCCAGCAGCAGGGGACAGGGGTACAATGAGCAGTTCTTC,CASSRGQGYNEQFF
TRBJ1-1,TRBD1,TRBV6-5,-,TGTGCCAGCAGTAAATGGACAGGGAAGGACACTGAAGCTTTCTTT,CASSKWTGKDTEAFF
TRBJ1-3,-,TRBV12-3/TRBV12-4,-,TGTGCCAGCAGTTTGCCCACTGGAAACACCATATATTTT,CASSLPTGNTIYF
TRBJ1-3,-,TRBV3-1/TRBV3-2,-,TGTGCCAGCAGCCAAGTTGGGGGGACTAGCTCTGGAAACACCATATATTTT,CASSQVGGTSSGNTIYF
TRBJ1-2,-,TRBV18,once,TGTGCCAGCTCACCCGAAACAGGTCTCAGCTATGGCTACACCTTC,CASSPETGLSYGYTF
TRBJ2-1,TRBD2,TRBV7-6,-,TGTGCCAGCAGCCCCAGGAGTAGCGGGACTTCGAATGAGCAGTTCTTC,CASSPRSSGTSNEQFF
TRBJ2-3,-,TRBV4-1,-,TGCGCCAGCAGCCAAGATCGGCAGGGGCTTCCAGATACGCAGTATTTT,CASSQDRQGLPDTQYF